This TCR beta chain was identified during a study of T cell responses to AZD1222 COVID-19 vaccine. Overall study findings and caveats: Repertoire sampling occurred only after the peak T cell response. Unmutated variant regions are reportedly targeted by nearly half of spike-specific TCRs. A mostly white British donor set with more females was recruited, and clonal diversity was possibly underestimated.

As concerns this clone: Its matching antigen is unknown.

Pooled in the analysis were second doses at about 4 or about 12 weeks. Clones were sequenced by immunoSEQ multiplex PCR, and TCRdb holds only the in-frame ones, with some missing. The data contain 120,000 to 150,000 clones, roughly 90% of them singletons. Per germline, CDR1 MNHEY and CDR2 SVGAGI. Trimming left V 2 bases short and J 0 bases short, with 9 bases between. The length of the CDR3 is 15 residues. The rearrangement joins TRBV6-5 to TRBJ2-3; D is unresolved. This receptor was obtained from an adult who received the AZD1222 COVID-19 vaccine. The starting material was peripheral blood, obtained 28 days after the second AZD1222 dose. The CDR3 here is CASSYGRSSTDTQYF. CDR3 nucleotide sequence: TGTGCCAGCAGTTACGGCAGGTCCAGCACAGATACGCAGTATTTT.